A selection of T cell receptor beta chains follows, all from one sample in a study of shared clonotypes between healthy human individuals. Assay: immunoSEQ multiplex PCR; the TCRdb copy retains only in-frame clones and omits some. The sample has about 2.1 million clones, 90% to 95% seen once. Sequenced sample: naive CD8+ T cells from PBMCs. All receptors derive from a man younger than 35 in good health. Some clones in this sample may be carry-over from other donors' samples. Both conserved end residues are part of each CDR3. A D gene is named only where the DNA matches it firmly. A clone size is listed for some rows: how often the clone was seen (once, few, many), or a class if it is expanded.

>TRBJ1-4|-|TRBV28|-
TGTGCCAGCAGTTTTGGTCCGGGGAGCAATGAAAAACTGTTTTTT
CASSFGPGSNEKLFF
>TRBJ2-2|-|TRBV4-1|once
TGCGCCAGCAGCACCCGGACAGCCACCGGGGAGCTGTTTTTT
CASSTRTATGELFF
>TRBJ2-5|-|TRBV7-7|-
TGTGCCAGCAGCCGGACACCCGACATAGCCCAAGAGACCCAGTACTTC
CASSRTPDIAQETQYF
>TRBJ2-1|TRBD1|TRBV4-3|-
TGCGCCAGCAGCCAAGCAAACAGGGGGCCTCTGGATGAGCAGTTCTTC
CASSQANRGPLDEQFF
>TRBJ2-5|-|TRBV7-6|-
TGTGCCAGCAGCTTAACATTAGGGGACGGAGAGACCCAGTACTTC
CASSLTLGDGETQYF
>TRBJ1-1|-|TRBV9|-
TGTGCCAGCAGCGTAGGTTTGGGGGCCACTGAAGCTTTCTTT
CASSVGLGATEAFF
>TRBJ1-1|TRBD1|TRBV27|-
TGTGCCAGCAGTTCGACAGGGGGTAGCAACACTGAAGCTTTCTTT
CASSSTGGSNTEAFF
>TRBJ1-1|-|TRBV29-1|-
TGCAGCGTATTCACGAACACTGAAGCTTTCTTT
CSVFTNTEAFF
>TRBJ2-7|-|TRBV5-1|few
TGCGCCAGCAGCTGGACAGCTACCTACGAGCAGTACTTC
CASSWTATYEQYF
>TRBJ2-7|TRBD2|TRBV27|-
TGTGCCAGCAGTCACCGCACTCTAGCGGGAGGGACCTACGAGCAGTACTTC
CASSHRTLAGGTYEQYF
>TRBJ2-7|-|TRBV27|-
TGTGCCAGCTACCAGAGTAGTTACGAGCAGTACTTC
CASYQSSYEQYF
>TRBJ2-1|TRBD2|TRBV6-5|-
TGTGCCAGCAGTTACTCCACTAGCGGGAAGCATGAGCAGTTCTTC
CASSYSTSGKHEQFF
>TRBJ2-7|TRBD1|TRBV9|once
TGTGCCAGCAGCTCCGGACAGGGCCCCTACGAGCAGTACTTC
CASSSGQGPYEQYF
>TRBJ2-3|TRBD2|TRBV18|-
TGTGCCAGCTCACCACCGTCGACTAGCGGGCCAGATACGCAGTATTTT
CASSPPSTSGPDTQYF
>TRBJ2-3|TRBD2|TRBV19|-
TGTGCCAGTGGCCGTTGGCGGGAGGGCCCTGATACGCAGTATTTT
CASGRWREGPDTQYF
>TRBJ2-7|-|TRBV9|-
TGTGCCAGCAGCTCAGGGGCGGGGACGGTGAGCGAGCAGTACTTC
CASSSGAGTVSEQYF
>TRBJ2-5|TRBD1|TRBV11-2|-
TGTGCCAGCAGGATTTACGACAGGGGTTCGGGAGAGACCCAGTACTTC
CASRIYDRGSGETQYF
>TRBJ2-6|-|TRBV19|-
TGTGCCAGTAGTATAGATTTTACACTAGCTGGGGCCAACGTCCTGACTTTC
CASSIDFTLAGANVLTF
>TRBJ1-2|TRBD1|TRBV28|-
TGTGCCAGCAGTTTAGTTTACGACCGACAGGGGGTAGACTATGGCTACACCTTC
CASSLVYDRQGVDYGYTF
>TRBJ2-5|-|TRBV27|-
TGTGCCAGCAGTTTAGGGACACAGAGGGGCCAAGAGACCCAGTACTTC
CASSLGTQRGQETQYF
>TRBJ2-7|TRBD1|TRBV13|-
TGTGCCAGCAGCTTACCCGGGACAGGAGCCTACGAGCAGTACTTC
CASSLPGTGAYEQYF
>TRBJ2-7|-|TRBV29-1|-
TGCAGCGTTGTAGGCGGGGTCTTGGACTACGAGCAGTACTTC
CSVVGGVLDYEQYF
>TRBJ2-1|TRBD2|TRBV9|once
TGTGCCAGCACGTGGACTAGCGGGGACAATGAGCAGTTCTTC
CASTWTSGDNEQFF
>TRBJ1-4|-|TRBV15|-
TGTGCCACCAGCAGAGTTACCCGAACTAATGAAAAACTGTTTTTT
CATSRVTRTNEKLFF
>TRBJ2-7|TRBD1|TRBV27|-
TGTGCCAGCAGTTTTTCATCCGGGACAGGAACCTACGAGCAGTACTTC
CASSFSSGTGTYEQYF
>TRBJ2-1|-|TRBV27|-
TGTGCCAGCAGTCCCAGTCCAGGGAACAATGAGCAGTTCTTC
CASSPSPGNNEQFF
>TRBJ2-1|TRBD1|TRBV19|-
TGTGCCAGTAGTATGGAGGACAGGCCCCCGCACAATGAGCAGTTCTTC
CASSMEDRPPHNEQFF
>TRBJ2-7|TRBD1|TRBV7-2|-
TGTGCCAGCAGCTTAGCGGGGGGACAGGGGGCTTACGAGCAGTACTTC
CASSLAGGQGAYEQYF
>TRBJ2-5|-|TRBV11-2|once
TGTGCCAGCAGCTTAAGGATCGAGACCCAGTACTTC
CASSLRIETQYF
>TRBJ1-4|-|TRBV13|once
TGTGCCAGCAGCTTACAGGGATTCAATGAAAAACTGTTTTTT
CASSLQGFNEKLFF
>TRBJ1-4|-|TRBV15|-
TGTGCCACCAGCAGAGATCCTCTGGGGCTCGCTTACGAAAAACTGTTTTTT
CATSRDPLGLAYEKLFF
>TRBJ2-3|-|TRBV6-1|few
TGTGCCAGCAGTGACCGCCTAGGCCCGGAGCTGTTGGCGCAGTATTTT
CASSDRLGPELLAQYF
>TRBJ2-7|-|TRBV28|-
TGTGCCAGCAGTTTCGGGCGGGGTGAGCAGTACTTC
CASSFGRGEQYF
>TRBJ1-1|-|TRBV4-2|-
TGTGCCAGCAGCCAGACGATGGAGGGGAAAGCTTTCTTT
CASSQTMEGKAFF
>TRBJ1-1|-|TRBV7-3|-
TGTGCCAGCAGCGCCGGGGGGGCCAACACTGAAGCTTTCTTT
CASSAGGANTEAFF
>TRBJ2-7|-|TRBV7-9|-
TGTGCCAGCAGCTTACCTTGGGAAGCGTCGGGGTACGAGCAGTACTTC
CASSLPWEASGYEQYF
>TRBJ1-1|-|TRBV19|once
TGTGCCAGTAGCCAGGGATTTCCTGAAGCTTTCTTT
CASSQGFPEAFF
>TRBJ2-3|-|TRBV28|-
TGTGCCAGCAGTTTCTCCCCTAGCTTTACGGGCCCCGGCACAGATACGCAGTATTTT
CASSFSPSFTGPGTDTQYF
>TRBJ2-3|-|TRBV6-5|-
TGTGCCAGCAGTAACGTGCCCCAGAGCACAGATACGCAGTATTTT
CASSNVPQSTDTQYF
>TRBJ2-1|-|TRBV13|-
TGTGCCAGCAGCTCCGGCGGGGATGAGCAGTTCTTC
CASSSGGDEQFF
>TRBJ2-1|TRBD1|TRBV7-3|-
TGTGCCAGCAGCTTACAGGGGGAAGTTTACAATGAGCAGTTCTTC
CASSLQGEVYNEQFF
>TRBJ2-5|-|TRBV5-4|-
TGTGCCAGCAGCTACCGGGGCCAAGTAACCCAAGAGACCCAGTACTTC
CASSYRGQVTQETQYF
>TRBJ1-2|-|TRBV10-3|-
TGTGCCATCAGTGAGTTTGGGCATAGGGATCGCTATGGCTACACCTTC
CAISEFGHRDRYGYTF
>TRBJ2-2|-|TRBV29-1|-
TGCAGCGTACCCGACAGATACACCGGGGAGCTGTTTTTT
CSVPDRYTGELFF
>TRBJ2-1|-|TRBV7-9|-
TGTGCCAGCAGCTCCTTGGTGGGGCCCAACAATGAGCAGTTCTTC
CASSSLVGPNNEQFF
>TRBJ2-7|-|TRBV5-1|-
TGCGCCAGCAGCTTGCGTTCGGGGAACGAGCAGTACTTC
CASSLRSGNEQYF